The T cell receptor (beta chain) described here comes from a study of T cells in Graves' hyperthyroidism and ophthalmopathy. Findings and caveats of the study: Most clonotypes that expanded in the thyroid above 0.001 also showed up in blood. Separation of ophthalmopathy from stable hyperthyroidism was achieved by a 13 V-J model.

Uncontrolled infection, other autoimmune disease, pregnancy or lactation excluded patients. Diagnosis relied on clinical symptoms, serum thyroxine and TRAb, thyroid ultrasound and orbital computed tomography. As regards this clonotype: Antigen: not known. The junction differs from germline at one of its ends, possibly a read error.

Amplification of TCR beta CDR3 regions was performed using RNA transcripts as template. Researchers ran a first-round RT-PCR on the TCR CDR3 using the HTBI primer set. In TCRdb, the multiplex PCR reads were re-called with MiXCR into one record per CDR3 protein. The data contain about 570,000 distinct CDR3 sequences, 46% of them singletons. The CDR3 loop spans 17 amino acids. Germline values: CDR1 MGHDK, CDR2 SYGVNS. The receptor's source is an adult woman with Graves' disease, either hyperthyroidism or ophthalmopathy (not recorded which). This chain links TRBV25-1 with TRBJ2-2; D might be TRBD1 (5 bases). The sample was peripheral blood or thyroid tissue (not recorded which). The CDR3 DNA is TGTGCCTGCAGTGCCAAAATGGGGCAGCGCAACACCGGGGAGCTGTTTTTT. Protein product: CACSAKMGQRNTGELFF.